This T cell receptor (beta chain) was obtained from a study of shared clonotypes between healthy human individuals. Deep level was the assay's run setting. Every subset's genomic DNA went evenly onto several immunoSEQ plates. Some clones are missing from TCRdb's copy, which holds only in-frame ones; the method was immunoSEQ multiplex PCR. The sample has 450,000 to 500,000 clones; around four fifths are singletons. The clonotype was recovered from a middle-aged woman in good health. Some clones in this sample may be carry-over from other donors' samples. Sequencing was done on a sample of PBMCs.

CDR3 residues: CASSQGTGGGTSYEQYF. Written as DNA, the CDR3 is TGTGCCAGCAGCCAAGGGACAGGGGGGGGGACCTCCTACGAGCAGTACTTC. V gene TRBV5-4 combines with J gene TRBJ2-7, with TRBD1 matching 11 bases. Germline V gene data show CDR1 as SGHNT and CDR2 as YYREEE (reference sequence). With V trimmed by 4 bases and J by 0 bases, 9 bases remained unmatched. This CDR3 is built from 17 residues.